This T cell receptor beta chain was recovered during a study of cytomegalovirus exposure and HLA in healthy donors. Note on this clone: Its antigen is not identified.

Germline CDR1 is KGHSH and CDR2 is LQKENI. The length of the CDR3 is 13 residues. Trimming cost V 4 bases and J 6 bases, with 12 bases left between them. Primers: 60 Vbeta forward and 13 Jbeta reverse. Clones were read by immunoSEQ multiplex PCR, and TCRdb kept only the in-frame ones, dropping some. The data hold fewer than 250,000 clones, with under 80% observed a single time. Study findings and constraints: The CMV antigen specificity of a few CMV-associated chains was confirmed through in vitro analysis. Across donors, presence/absence analyses took sequencing depth to be roughly uniform.

V usage is TRBV18 and J usage is TRBJ1-1; a weak D match, TRBD1 (5 bases). The sequence came from a girl aged 2 to 9 in good health and CMV-seronegative. Sequencing was done on a sample of PBMCs. The DNA of the CDR3 is TGTGCCAGCTCACGGGGCCCGAGCCCTGAAGCTTTCTTT. It yields the protein CASSRGPSPEAFF. Filled out from reference TRBV18 and TRBJ1-1, the complete variable domain reads NAGVMQNPRHLVRRRGQEARLRCSPMKGHSHVYWYRQLPEEGLKFMVYLQKENIIDESGMPKERFSAEFPKEGPSILRIQQVVRGDSAAYFCASSRGPSPEAFFGQGTRLTVV.